A single count supports the clone carrying this T cell receptor beta chain. The antigen is not known. The memory fraction was CD4+CD45RO+CD25- cells. TCRdb processed the 5' RACE reads anew with MiXCR; each CDR3 protein has one entry. This table holds approximately 60,000 distinct CDR3 sequences, about 28% found once. This CDR3 is built from 12 residues. General study findings and limits: Tumor-infiltrating Treg TCR alpha and beta sequences overlapped most with tumor naive CD4+ T cells, then blood naive.

This TCR came from a female donor with breast cancer. The sample comprised tumor-infiltrating memory CD4+ T cells sorted from the breast tumor. Subset denoted: memory CD4+ T cells, CD4+CD45RO+CD25-. The chain joins TRBV12-3 or TRBV12-4 to TRBJ2-7; tentative D call: TRBD1 (5 bases). For the CDR3, the DNA is TGTGCGTCAGTCAGGGTCTCCTACGAGCAGTACTTC. Protein product: CASVRVSYEQYF.